This T cell receptor (beta chain) appears in the sequencing data of a study of tissue T cells after allogeneic stem cell transplantation. Turning to the study itself: Several unmodified and three CD34-selected T-cell-depleted grafts went to graft-versus-host disease patients.

Adult allogeneic hematopoietic cell transplant recipients with steroid-refractory graft-versus-host disease were prospectively enrolled for research autopsy. Autopsy tissues included GI tract, liver, skin and lymphoid organs. Profiling relied on immunoSEQ multiplex PCR, and the TCRdb table lists in-frame clones only, not all of them. The sample has several hundred clones, approximately 46% seen once; the top ten hold around 49%. On this clone: Its antigen is as yet unknown.

V was clipped by 0 bases and J by 10 bases, with 12 bases between them. Per germline, CDR1 ENHRY and CDR2 SYGVKD. The length of the CDR3 is 13 residues. Study findings and constraints: The patient cohort was small and clinically heterogeneous, with limited sampling depth.

The sequence came from a female patient aged 40-69 years with steroid-refractory graft-versus-host disease after an allogeneic stem cell transplant. These T cells may partly come from the graft donor. This specimen consisted of kidney tissue, obtained at autopsy. The chain is built from TRBV10-3 and TRBJ1-1; unclear D gene. The chain's CDR3 is CAISESRAEGAFF. As DNA, the CDR3 is TGTGCCATCAGTGAGTCTCGGGCAGAAGGAGCTTTCTTT.